Presented here are 21 T cell receptor beta chains from one specimen sequenced in a study of PD-1 blockade in classical Hodgkin lymphoma. All patients experienced relapse after autologous stem cell transplantation, and brentuximab vedotin exposure was variable. Magnetic negative selection was used to purify CD4+ T cells from thawed PBMCs. The protocol was immunoSEQ multiplex PCR, while the TCRdb copy is restricted to in-frame clones and leaves out a portion. The table lists under 15,000 clones, under 85% of them singletons. This material consisted of CD4+ T cells from blood, taken at baseline. These receptors were taken from a human donor with classical Hodgkin lymphoma.

A single count supports this clone. The rearrangement joins TRBV7-6 to TRBJ2-5, with D tentatively TRBD1 (5 bases). This CDR3 is built from 15 residues. Germline-derived CDR1 and CDR2 are SGHVS and FNYEAQ. Trimming took off 5 bases at V and 2 bases at J, with 15 bases between the two ends. The CDR3 here is CASSPSGAAQETQYF. The CDR3 DNA reads as TGTGCCAGCAGCCCGAGTGGGGCTGCACAAGAGACCCAGTACTTC.

The rearrangement joins TRBV6-1 to TRBJ2-4; 8 bases are shared with TRBD2. The junction had 11 bases not matched to a gene; V was cut back by 8 bases and J by 11 bases. Germline V CDR1 and CDR2: MNHNS, SASEGT. The CDR3 sequence is 13 residues long. As DNA, the CDR3 is TGTGCCAGCGCTTGGAAGAGCGGGGGCCTTCAGTACTTC. Translation: CASAWKSGGLQYF.

The chain is built from TRBV5-1 and TRBJ1-2, with D unclear. Trimming took 0 bases from V and 8 from J, leaving 11 bases between them. Per germline, CDR1 SGHRS and CDR2 YFSETQ. This CDR3 spans 13 amino acids. In DNA form, the CDR3 reads TGCGCCAGCAGCTTGGAGGCGGGAGGGGGCTACACCTTC. It specifies CASSLEAGGGYTF.

This rearrangement joins TRBV7-2 to TRBJ2-7; 10 nucleotides align to TRBD2. The CDR3 sequence is 13 residues long. The ends lost 8 bases at V and 3 bases at J; junction bases unmatched: 4. Germline CDR1 and CDR2: SGHTA and FQGNSA. CDR3 sequence: CASGWTSGYEQYF. The CDR3 bases are TGTGCCAGCGGTTGGACTAGCGGCTACGAGCAGTACTTC.

The chain employs TRBV19 and TRBJ2-1; 10 bases fit TRBD2. The CDR3 covers 14 residues. The J segment lost 9 bases and the V segment lost 5 bases, leaving 7 bases of the junction unmatched. Germline CDR1 is LNHDA and CDR2 is SQIVND (reference sequence). CDR3 sequence (DNA): TGTGCCAGTAGTCCTCTAGCGGGGGAGGGTGAGCAGTTCTTC. This encodes CASSPLAGEGEQFF.

This chain connects TRBV4-1 to TRBJ2-4; no definite D call. V was trimmed by 0 bases and J by 1 base, leaving 13 bases between them. The germline CDR1 and CDR2 sequences are MGHRA and YSYEKL. The CDR3 is 17 amino acids. DNA for the CDR3: TGCGCCAGCAGCCAAGATTCGATTTGGCGGGCCAAAAACATTCAGTACTTC. Translating it yields CASSQDSIWRAKNIQYF.

The chain uses TRBV6-6 and TRBJ2-2; D uncertain. V lost 4 bases and J lost 2, with 14 bases in between. CDR1 and CDR2 from the germline V gene are MNHNY and SVGAGI (reference sequence). The CDR3 contains 16 residues. The CDR3 region is CASSLSPEANTGELFF. The DNA of the CDR3 is TGTGCCAGCAGTTTATCCCCCGAAGCTAACACCGGGGAGCTGTTTTTT.

This clone was counted between two and nine times. The chain couples TRBV4-1 to TRBJ1-2; D remains ambiguous. Germline CDR1 and CDR2: MGHRA and YSYEKL. The CDR3 runs to 14 residues. Trimming stripped 0 bases from V and 4 bases from J, with 9 bases between. The CDR3 is CASSQEALLYGYTF. In DNA form, the CDR3 reads TGCGCCAGCAGCCAAGAGGCTCTCCTCTATGGCTACACCTTC.

The rearrangement uses TRBV6-5 and TRBJ2-7; unclear D gene. CDR3 length: 15 amino acids. Germline V gene sequence: CDR1 MNHEY, CDR2 SVGAGI. V lost 6 bases, J lost 0 bases, and 15 bases lay in between. The CDR3 sequence is CASRRRVDNSYEQYF. Written as DNA, the CDR3 is TGTGCCAGCAGACGTCGTGTTGACAACTCCTACGAGCAGTACTTC.

This clone appeared a single time. The chain recombines TRBV18 with TRBJ2-7; 8 nucleotides match TRBD1. Germline V gene sequence: CDR1 KGHSH, CDR2 LQKENI. This CDR3 has 15 residues. With V trimmed by 3 bases and J by 1 base, 5 bases remained unmatched. In DNA, the CDR3 is TGTGCCAGCTCACCTACAGGGGGAAGATCCTACGAGCAGTACTTC. Translating it yields CASSPTGGRSYEQYF.

The chain carries TRBV6-1 and TRBJ1-4; tentatively, D is TRBD1 (5 bases). The germline CDR1 and CDR2 sequences are MNHNS and SASEGT. V was clipped by 7 bases and J by 5 bases, with 11 bases between them. The CDR3 spans 13 residues. The CDR3 nucleotides are TGTGCCAGCACCGGGGGGAGGAATGAAAAACTGTTTTTT. Its translation is CASTGGRNEKLFF.

This clone was found a few times. V and J are TRBV5-5 and TRBJ2-7; no clear D. The germline V gene has CDR1 SGHKS and CDR2 YYEKEE (reference sequence). Trimming shortened V by 1 base and J by 2 bases, and 7 bases separated the two germline ends. CDR3 length equals 13 residues. CDR3: CASSLRWTYEQYF. The DNA for the CDR3 is TGTGCCAGCAGCTTGAGGTGGACCTACGAGCAGTACTTC.

This rearrangement joins TRBV6-6 to TRBJ2-2, with D possibly TRBD1 on 6 matching bases. Germline V gene sequence: CDR1 MNHNY, CDR2 SVGAGI (reference sequence). The CDR3 is 15 residues long. V lost 10 bases to trimming and J lost 0 bases, with 15 bases between them. CDR3 amino acids: CATSKGVANTGELFF. CDR3 in DNA: TGTGCCACCTCGAAGGGGGTCGCGAACACCGGGGAGCTGTTTTTT.

The gene calls are TRBV6-1 and TRBJ2-1; D might be TRBD2 (6 bases). Trimming cost V 6 bases and J 7 bases, with 13 bases left between them. The CDR3 spans 13 residues. CDR1 is MNHNS, CDR2 SASEGT, per germline. The CDR3 DNA reads as TGTGCCAGCAGGAGAGTCGGGGGAAATGAGCAGTTCTTC. Amino acid sequence: CASRRVGGNEQFF.

The chain carries TRBV19 and TRBJ2-7; D gene unclear. The germline V and J ends were trimmed by 4 bases and 0 bases, with 4 bases remaining between them. Germline CDR1 and CDR2: LNHDA and SQIVND (reference sequence). This CDR3 has 12 residues. CDR3 bases: TGTGCCAGTAGTAGTGCCTCCTACGAGCAGTACTTC. This sequence encodes CASSSASYEQYF.

The gene calls are TRBV7-9 and TRBJ1-5; TRBD1 matches 8 bases. CDR1 SEHNR and CDR2 FQNEAQ come from the germline V gene (reference sequence). There are 18 residues in the CDR3. With 5 bases clipped from V and 2 bases from J, the junction kept 14 bases outside the gene matches. For the CDR3, the DNA is TGTGCCAGCAGCGGCCCCGGACAGGGCAAAGGGCGCAATCAGCCCCAGCATTTT. It yields the protein CASSGPGQGKGRNQPQHF. The whole variable domain, remainder taken from reference TRBV7-9 and TRBJ1-5, is DTGVSQNPRHKITKRGQNVTFRCDPISEHNRLYWYRQTLGQGPEFLTYFQNEAQLEKSRLLSDRFSAERPKGSFSTLEIQRTEQGDSAMYLCASSGPGQGKGRNQPQHFGDGTRLSIL.

The V call is TRBV6-6, the J call TRBJ2-3; 7 nucleotides line up with TRBD2. V trimming: 6 bases; J trimming: 9 bases; junction bases outside the gene matches: 6. CDR3 length equals 12 residues. Germline assignment: CDR1 MNHNY and CDR2 SVGAGI (reference sequence). The CDR3 loop reads CASRTGLDTQYF. The DNA of the CDR3 is TGTGCCAGCAGAACCGGACTAGACACGCAGTATTTT.

The rearrangement links TRBV13 to TRBJ2-3; 8 nucleotides line up with TRBD2. After removal of 0 bases from V and 4 bases from J, the junction contained 6 bases not matched to a gene. The CDR3 covers 16 residues. CDR1 is PRHDT, CDR2 FYEKMQ, per germline (reference sequence). The DNA of the CDR3 is TGTGCCAGCAGCTTAGGCCTAGGAGCGGGGGCAGATACGCAGTATTTT. It is translated as CASSLGLGAGADTQYF. Drawing the rest from reference TRBV13 and TRBJ2-3, the complete variable domain is AAGVIQSPRHLIKEKRETATLKCYPIPRHDTVYWYQQGPGQDPQFLISFYEKMQSDKGSIPDRFSAQQFSDYHSELNMSSLELGDSALYFCASSLGLGAGADTQYFGPGTRLTVL.

This clone was observed a handful of times. V gene TRBV10-3 combines with J gene TRBJ2-2; D is unclear. The length of the CDR3 is 15 residues. Germline values: CDR1 ENHRY, CDR2 SYGVKD. V lost 0 bases and J lost 3, with 8 bases in between. CDR3 residues: CAISESRRDTGELFF. CDR3 coding DNA: TGTGCCATCAGTGAGTCGAGAAGAGACACCGGGGAGCTGTTTTTT.

The V call is TRBV19, the J call TRBJ1-3, with D tentatively TRBD1 (5 bases). The CDR3 spans 16 residues. Trimming shortened V by 5 bases and J by 0 bases, and 14 bases separated the two germline ends. Germline assignment: CDR1 LNHDA and CDR2 SQIVND (reference sequence). CDR3 amino acids: CASSHLGESSGNTIYF. CDR3 nucleotides: TGTGCCAGTAGTCATTTGGGGGAGAGCTCTGGAAACACCATATATTTT.

The V call is TRBV27, the J call TRBJ2-7; weak D call: TRBD2 (5 bases). The CDR3 has 15 amino acids. V gave up 3 bases and J gave up 4 bases, with 16 bases separating them. Germline V CDR1 and CDR2: MNHEY, SMNVEV (reference sequence). The CDR3, as DNA: TGTGCCAGCAGTTTCAATCCCTGGACTTTATACGAGCAGTACTTC. Translated: CASSFNPWTLYEQYF.